This T cell receptor beta chain is drawn from a study of blood T cell repertoires in COVID-19. Study at large: The study drew acute and convalescent COVID-19 samples from the United States, Italy and Spain. Nucleic acid was either cDNA or gDNA, and it came from T cells, B-cell-depleted T cells, or PBMCs.

Authors' data handling: Using reference gene primer amplification, nucleated cell counts were estimated. TCRdb keeps only in-frame clones here, not all; method: immunoSEQ multiplex PCR. Clonal size and the V and J genes are those of that table, whereas D and trimming came from the DNA. The repertoire holds 400,000 or so clones, with 88% as singletons. The germline V and J ends were trimmed by 1 base and 2 bases, with 2 bases remaining between them. This CDR3 has 12 residues. Per germline, CDR1 LGHDT and CDR2 YNNKEL (reference sequence). Participants' own reports of clinical history determined their cohort assignment.

The chain links TRBV3-1 (or the pseudogene TRBV3-2) to TRBJ1-1; D is unclear. The sequence was obtained from a middle-aged woman with acute COVID-19. The sequenced sample consisted of PBMCs or T cells enriched from blood (not recorded which). As DNA, the CDR3 is TGTGCCAGCAGCCAAGTAAACACTGAAGCTTTCTTT. Protein product: CASSQVNTEAFF.